The 7 T cell receptor beta chains below all came from one sample that was sequenced in a study of PD-1 blockade in classical Hodgkin lymphoma. Assay: immunoSEQ multiplex PCR; the TCRdb copy retains only in-frame clones and omits some. The repertoire has about 97,000 clones, approximately 88% of them found once; the top ten carry approximately 12%. Autologous stem cell transplantation was followed by relapse in every patient, and brentuximab vedotin exposure varied. The sample here was peripheral blood mononuclear cells (PBMCs), taken at baseline. All receptors derive from a human donor with classical Hodgkin lymphoma.

The V call is TRBV18, the J call TRBJ2-5, with D uncertain. CDR1 and CDR2 from the germline V gene are KGHSH and LQKENI. Between the trimmed V and J ends, which lost 2 bases and 1 base, there was a span of 8 bases. CDR3 size: 14 residues. DNA of the CDR3: TGTGCCAGCTCACCATGGGCCAGCCAAGAGACCCAGTACTTC. Its translation is CASSPWASQETQYF.

V and J are TRBV28 and TRBJ2-1; TRBD2 aligns across 7 bases. This CDR3 is 14 amino acids long. Germline CDR1 MDHEN, CDR2 SYDVKM. Germline trimming cut 2 bases from V and 10 bases from J; bases unmatched to any gene: 8. Written as DNA, the CDR3 is TGTGCCAGCAGTTTAACGGGACTAACAAGGGAGCAGTTCTTC. This encodes CASSLTGLTREQFF.

The chain is built from TRBV10-2 and TRBJ1-2; the match to TRBD1 covers 11 bases. V lost 7 bases and J lost 4; bases outside the gene matches: 5. The CDR3 is 14 amino acids. The germline CDR1 and CDR2 sequences are WSHSY and SAAADI. The CDR3 DNA reads as TGCGCCAGCAAACCGGGACAGGGGGGCTATGGCTACACCTTC. Protein product: CASKPGQGGYGYTF.

This CDR3 reads CASSRDRDNEKLFF. The CDR3 region has the DNA TGTGCCAGCTCCCGGGACAGGGATAATGAAAAACTGTTTTTT. The rearrangement joins TRBV7-8 to TRBJ1-4; 9 positions agree with TRBD1. J gave up 4 bases and V 8 bases, and 5 bases lay outside the gene matches. This CDR3 spans 14 amino acids. Germline CDR1 reads SGHVS; CDR2 reads FQNEAQ.

The chain joins TRBV28 to TRBJ2-7, with D perhaps TRBD1 or TRBD2 (5 bases each). The V gene's germline CDR1 is MDHEN and CDR2 SYDVKM. CDR3 size: 13 residues. Trimming removed 6 bases from V and 3 bases from J, with 12 bases in between. DNA for the CDR3: TGTGCCAGCAGCCGAGGGACGGTCTACGAGCAGTACTTC. As protein: CASSRGTVYEQYF.

The chain uses TRBV5-5 and TRBJ2-7, with 8 bases aligning to TRBD1. The germline V gene has CDR1 SGHKS and CDR2 YYEKEE (reference sequence). V lost 4 bases to trimming and J lost 5 bases; unmatched junction nucleotides: 14. The CDR3 is made up of 16 amino acids. The CDR3 loop reads CASSPGQGHLADEQYF. In DNA form, the CDR3 reads TGTGCCAGCAGCCCAGGACAGGGACACCTCGCGGACGAGCAGTACTTC.

The rearrangement uses TRBV5-1 and TRBJ2-7; 7 positions agree with TRBD2. Germline V gene data show CDR1 as SGHRS and CDR2 as YFSETQ. This CDR3 is 14 amino acids long. The J segment lost 2 bases and the V segment lost 4 bases, leaving 6 bases of the junction unmatched. The CDR3 is CASSPLGGTYEQYF. In DNA, the CDR3 is TGCGCCAGCAGCCCCCTGGGGGGGACCTACGAGCAGTACTTC.